These T cell receptor beta chains were read from a single sample in a study of T cell changes during pregnancy in multiple sclerosis. Sequencing was performed with immunoSEQ multiplex PCR; in TCRdb, only in-frame clones are kept and a portion is missing. The repertoire includes approximately 44,000 clones, about 90% of them detected once, and under 0.5% sits in the top ten. The starting material was CD4+ T cells from peripheral blood mononuclear cells, obtained in the second trimester of pregnancy. These receptors were collected from a female donor in good health, enrolled as a control in a pregnancy study. CDR3s include the opening cysteine and the closing phenylalanine or tryptophan. A D gene is named only where the DNA matches it firmly. The size entry is marked missing in some rows and otherwise reads once, few, many or a size class.

V: TRBV29-1
size: .
D: TRBD2
J: TRBJ2-7
CDR3: CSVETGGYEQYF
DNA: TGCAGCGTTGAAACGGGGGGATACGAGCAGTACTTC

V: TRBV2
size: .
D: .
J: TRBJ1-5
CDR3: CASSERQGNQPQHF
DNA: TGTGCCAGCAGTGAAAGACAGGGCAATCAGCCCCAGCATTTT

V: TRBV11-2
size: .
D: .
J: TRBJ1-1
CDR3: CASSLGWPRNLGTEAFF
DNA: TGTGCCAGCAGCTTAGGATGGCCTCGAAATCTTGGCACTGAAGCTTTCTTT

V: TRBV4-1
size: .
D: .
J: TRBJ2-7
CDR3: CASSQVTAAYEQYF
DNA: TGCGCCAGCAGCCAAGTAACAGCCGCCTACGAGCAGTACTTC

V: TRBV10-3
size: .
D: TRBD2
J: TRBJ2-5
CDR3: CAIAGLAGGQETQYF
DNA: TGTGCCATCGCCGGACTAGCGGGGGGACAAGAGACCCAGTACTTC

V: TRBV15
size: .
D: TRBD1
J: TRBJ1-3
CDR3: CATSRDDPTGYGNTIYF
DNA: TGTGCCACCAGCAGAGATGATCCGACAGGGTATGGAAACACCATATATTTT

V: TRBV7-2
size: .
D: .
J: TRBJ1-5
CDR3: CASSLTGQQPQHF
DNA: TGTGCCAGCAGCTTAACAGGCCAACAGCCCCAGCATTTT

V: TRBV2
size: .
D: .
J: TRBJ2-1
CDR3: CASSFAGNFAYNEQFF
DNA: TGTGCCAGCAGCTTCGCGGGGAACTTCGCCTACAATGAGCAGTTCTTC

V: TRBV6-1
size: .
D: .
J: TRBJ2-2
CDR3: CASSTGHHTTGELFF
DNA: TGTGCCAGCAGTACGGGACACCACACCACCGGGGAGCTGTTTTTT

V: TRBV5-6
size: .
D: .
J: TRBJ2-3
CDR3: CASSAGTDTQYF
DNA: TGTGCCAGCAGCGCGGGTACGGATACGCAGTATTTT

V: TRBV27
size: .
D: .
J: TRBJ2-2
CDR3: CASATGANTGELFF
DNA: TGTGCCAGCGCTACGGGGGCGAACACCGGGGAGCTGTTTTTT

V: TRBV6-5
size: .
D: .
J: TRBJ1-1
CDR3: CASRLNRALDTEAFF
DNA: TGTGCCAGCAGGCTTAACAGGGCCTTGGACACTGAAGCTTTCTTT

V: TRBV2
size: .
D: .
J: TRBJ1-4
CDR3: CASRPEVIEKLFF
DNA: TGTGCCAGCAGGCCAGAGGTTATTGAAAAACTGTTTTTT

V: TRBV2
size: .
D: .
J: TRBJ2-1
CDR3: CASSGTANQNEQFF
DNA: TGTGCCAGCTCAGGCACAGCAAACCAGAATGAGCAGTTCTTC

V: TRBV13
size: .
D: .
J: TRBJ2-3
CDR3: CASSLARTDTQYF
DNA: TGTGCCAGCAGCTTAGCTAGAACAGATACGCAGTATTTT

V: TRBV29-1
size: .
D: .
J: TRBJ2-1
CDR3: CSVEFARSYNEQFF
DNA: TGCAGCGTTGAATTTGCGAGATCCTACAATGAGCAGTTCTTC

V: TRBV5-8
size: .
D: TRBD1
J: TRBJ1-2
CDR3: CASSFSGGAQPGYTF
DNA: TGTGCCAGCAGCTTTTCAGGGGGCGCCCAGCCTGGCTACACCTTC

V: TRBV19
size: few
D: .
J: TRBJ1-6
CDR3: CASAGRGNSPLHF
DNA: TGTGCCAGTGCCGGCAGGGGCAATTCACCCCTCCACTTT

V: TRBV18
size: .
D: TRBD1
J: TRBJ2-3
CDR3: CASSPQGAFSTDTQYF
DNA: TGTGCCAGCTCACCACAGGGGGCCTTCAGTACAGATACGCAGTATTTT

V: TRBV29-1
size: .
D: .
J: TRBJ2-7
CDR3: CSVYRSYEQYF
DNA: TGCAGCGTATACAGGTCCTACGAGCAGTACTTC

V: TRBV6-1
size: .
D: .
J: TRBJ1-4
CDR3: CANSRGSNEKLFF
DNA: TGTGCCAACTCCAGGGGTTCTAATGAAAAACTGTTTTTT

V: TRBV2
size: .
D: TRBD2
J: TRBJ2-7
CDR3: CASSSSRLAVGYEQYF
DNA: TGTGCCAGCAGTTCCTCCCGACTAGCGGTGGGGTACGAGCAGTACTTC

V: TRBV19
size: .
D: TRBD1
J: TRBJ2-2
CDR3: CASRLGQGASGELFF
DNA: TGTGCCAGTAGACTGGGACAGGGGGCATCCGGGGAGCTGTTTTTT

V: TRBV7-8
size: .
D: TRBD1
J: TRBJ2-1
CDR3: CASSPNPGQGGYEQFF
DNA: TGTGCCAGCAGCCCGAATCCGGGACAGGGGGGGTATGAGCAGTTCTTC

V: TRBV21-1
size: .
D: .
J: TRBJ1-1
CDR3: CASSTPSGGTEAFF
DNA: TGTGCCAGCAGCACCCCCTCGGGGGGCACTGAAGCTTTCTTT

V: TRBV19
size: .
D: .
J: TRBJ1-2
CDR3: CASSIDRNYGYTF
DNA: TGTGCCAGTAGTATAGATCGGAACTATGGCTACACCTTC

V: TRBV11-2
size: .
D: .
J: TRBJ2-3
CDR3: CASSLDGPDTQYF
DNA: TGTGCCAGCAGCTTAGATGGGCCAGATACGCAGTATTTT